The entry that follows covers one TCR beta chain sequence. Antigen: not known. The source of the sample is a study of T cell responses to AZD1222 COVID-19 vaccine. Repertoires were generated with immunoSEQ multiplex PCR, while TCRdb's copy carries only in-frame clones and drops some. Of under 150,000 clones in the sample, around nine tenths were seen once. Second-dose groups at about 4 or about 12 weeks were pooled. General observations from the study: Baseline serostatus was positive in only 5 to 7 AZD1222 recipients. There were mostly white British donors and more females than males, and clonal diversity was possibly underestimated.

Sample: peripheral blood, taken 28 days after the second AZD1222 dose. The TCR originated in an adult who received the AZD1222 COVID-19 vaccine.

The CDR3 sequence: CAWSVTGAGDEQYF. The CDR3 coding sequence is TGTGCCTGGAGTGTAACGGGGGCAGGGGACGAGCAGTACTTC. The chain employs TRBV30 and TRBJ2-7, with D tentatively TRBD1 or TRBD2 (6 bases each). CDR1 and CDR2 (germline): GTSNPN, SVGIG (reference sequence). V was cut by 0 bases and J by 5 bases, with 14 bases left in between. The CDR3 spans 14 residues.